This T cell receptor beta chain derives from a study of CD8 T cells in ankylosing spondylitis. Each TCR beta library was made by quantitative 5'-RACE that incorporated molecular barcodes. TCRdb reprocessed the 5' RACE reads with MiXCR, giving one entry per CDR3 protein. This sample carries under 850,000 distinct CDR3 sequences, around a fifth of them seen once, and the ten largest clones take under 20%. The CDR3 is made up of 17 amino acids. The germline V gene encodes CDR1 MNHEY and CDR2 SMNVEV (reference sequence). V was pared by 5 bases and J by 5 bases, with 13 bases of the junction left unmatched. Overall study results and limits: CD8+ cells made up the disease-linked clones, which were relatively rare in peripheral blood. Reported data indicate significant enrichment of disease-linked clones within matched ankylosing spondylitis synovial fluid. In synovial fluid and blood from reactive arthritis, some motif variants were previously reported. Ankylosing spondylitis blood appeared to carry a characteristic TCR beta motif of roughly eight highly homologous variants.

Points on this clonotype: No antigen is known for it.

V gene TRBV27 combines with J gene TRBJ1-1; 11 bases map to TRBD1. Sequenced input: blood, either unsorted or a sorted T cell fraction (not recorded which). This clonotype originated in a male donor with ankylosing spondylitis. The CDR3 region is CASSPYLGQGARTEAFF. DNA for the CDR3: TGTGCCAGCAGTCCTTACTTAGGACAGGGGGCTCGTACTGAAGCTTTCTTT.